The rows below give T cell receptor beta chains drawn from one sample of a study of blood T cells in healthy people across ages. TCRdb redid the calling of the 5' RACE reads with MiXCR, one entry per CDR3 protein. The table has 700,000 to 850,000 distinct CDR3 sequences, roughly 34% seen once. Sequencing was performed on blood. The receptors here all came from a man younger than 35 in good health. Both conserved end residues are part of each CDR3. Clone sizes are given selectively: once, few, many, or a class where the clone is expanded.

V gene	J gene	clone size	CDR3 protein
TRBV27	TRBJ2-7	many	CASSHRVSYEQYF
TRBV4-3	TRBJ2-3	-	CASSQAWGAALGDMQYF
TRBV20-1	TRBJ2-5	many	CSVWTIQETQYF
TRBV20-1	TRBJ1-2	-	CSASLDRRNYGYTF
TRBV10-1	TRBJ2-1	-	CASSESSGRTYNEQFF
TRBV12-3/TRBV12-4	TRBJ2-3	many	CASSIRDRGDTQYF
TRBV12-3/TRBV12-4	TRBJ2-7	-	CASSLQGWGAYNEQYF
TRBV14	TRBJ2-3	-	CARVSLAGGPEDTQYF
TRBV4-3	TRBJ1-2	-	CASSESHSRSWYGYTF
TRBV6-1	TRBJ2-5	-	CASSEAGTSGNEQYF
TRBV7-9	TRBJ1-1	-	CASSLGLLGDTEAFF
TRBV20-1	TRBJ2-3	many	CSARASPETQYF
TRBV7-2	TRBJ1-4	-	CASSLRASNEKLFF
TRBV28	TRBJ1-2	few	CASSPDNSNYGYTF